The next 21 T cell receptor beta chains were all read from a single sample in a study of blood T cell repertoires in COVID-19. Produced via immunoSEQ multiplex PCR; TCRdb's table is partial and in-frame only. Of approximately 250,000 clones listed, 84% were seen once; the top ten hold more than 1.5%. The source material was peripheral blood. The receptors shown here come from a woman in her forties who had recovered from COVID-19.

The gene calls are TRBV2 and TRBJ2-4; 8 nucleotides match TRBD1. This CDR3 contains 14 residues. Looked up from germline, CDR1 is SNHLY and CDR2 is FYNNEI. Unmatched junction bases numbered 9, after V lost 8 bases and J lost 6 bases. The CDR3 coding sequence is TGTGCCAGCGGAACGCAGGGGGCGGGAAACATTCAGTACTTC. Translated: CASGTQGAGNIQYF.

The rearrangement links TRBV2 to TRBJ1-2; D is perhaps TRBD1 (5 bases). Trimming shortened V by 10 bases and J by 8 bases, and 20 bases separated the two germline ends. The CDR3 spans 13 residues. Germline V lookup: CDR1 SNHLY, CDR2 FYNNEI. The CDR3 DNA reads as TGTGCCACCAGCACGGACAAGACTGAAGGCTACACCTTC. Translating it yields CATSTDKTEGYTF.

The gene calls are TRBV30 and TRBJ1-5, with 10 bases identical to TRBD1. This CDR3 spans 14 amino acids. Trimming took 3 bases from V and 6 from J; bases not matched to a gene: 5. Germline CDR1 reads GTSNPN; CDR2 reads SVGIG (reference sequence). CDR3 DNA sequence: TGTGCCTGGAGATCGGGACAGGGGAGTCAGCCCCAGCATTTT. Encoded protein: CAWRSGQGSQPQHF.

V usage is TRBV6-1 and J usage is TRBJ2-7; the D gene is possibly TRBD1 (6 bases). From germline, CDR1 is MNHNS and CDR2 SASEGT. This CDR3 contains 16 residues. The V gene lost 0 bases and the J gene lost 2 bases, with 14 bases spanning the gap. Written as DNA, the CDR3 is TGTGCCAGCAGTGAAGCCTGGACAGTTGGAACCTACGAGCAGTACTTC. Protein sequence: CASSEAWTVGTYEQYF.

With respect to this clone: Since a much larger clone is just one base distant, this may be a read error. The chain carries TRBV27 and TRBJ1-5; D possibly corresponds to TRBD1 (6 bases). This CDR3 region has 13 residues. V gave up 6 bases and J gave up 2 bases, with 8 bases separating them. Germline lookup yields CDR1 MNHEY and CDR2 SMNVEV (reference sequence). The CDR3 nucleotides read TGTGCCAGCAGAAGACAGGGCAATCAGCCCCAGCATTTT. This gives the protein CASRRQGNQPQHF.

This clone has a single count. The rearrangement joins TRBV2 to TRBJ2-7, with TRBD1 identical over 10 bases. This CDR3 is built from 15 residues. V was clipped by 3 bases and J by 3 bases; unmatched bases: 5. CDR1 and CDR2 from the germline V gene are SNHLY and FYNNEI. The CDR3 DNA reads TGTGCCAGCAGTGAGGGGACAGGGGTTAGCTACGAGCAGTACTTC. Amino acids: CASSEGTGVSYEQYF.

The chain joins TRBV30 to TRBJ2-5; D gene ambiguous. The CDR3 sequence is 13 residues long. CDR1 and CDR2 (germline): GTSNPN, SVGIG (reference sequence). V dropped 2 bases and J dropped 1 base, with 8 bases sitting between them. The CDR3 region is CAWSWAAQETQYF. CDR3 in DNA: TGTGCCTGGAGTTGGGCAGCCCAAGAGACCCAGTACTTC.

The chain couples TRBV9 to TRBJ1-2, with 9 positions matching TRBD1. The CDR3 sequence is 15 residues long. V was clipped by 5 bases and J by 4 bases; unmatched bases: 9. Per the germline V gene, CDR1 is SGDLS and CDR2 is YYNGEE. CDR3 in amino acids: CASRTPGQGPYGYTF. The CDR3 region has the DNA TGTGCCAGCAGAACCCCGGGACAGGGACCCTATGGCTACACCTTC.

This chain uses TRBV19 with TRBJ1-5, with no clear D. Per germline, CDR1 LNHDA and CDR2 SQIVND (reference sequence). V was cut by 6 bases and J by 9 bases, with 18 bases left in between. The CDR3 contains 14 residues. The CDR3 sequence is CASSRGARVGPQHF. The CDR3 coding sequence is TGTGCCAGTAGCCGTGGAGCCCGAGTCGGGCCCCAGCATTTT.

The genes are TRBV5-6 and TRBJ1-4, with D possibly TRBD1 on 5 matching bases. V was pared by 1 base and J by 4 bases, with 8 bases between. The CDR3 runs to 14 residues. The germline V gene has CDR1 SGHDT and CDR2 YYEEEE. The CDR3 region is CASSLRGFNEKLFF. Written as DNA, the CDR3 is TGTGCCAGCAGCTTGAGGGGATTTAATGAAAAACTGTTTTTT.

V and J are TRBV9 and TRBJ1-1; D is undetermined. Germline-derived CDR1 and CDR2 are SGDLS and YYNGEE. V was shortened by 4 bases and J by 5 bases, with 18 bases between the two germline ends. The CDR3 covers 15 residues. CDR3 in amino acids: CASSPRHTADTEAFF. CDR3 nucleotides: TGTGCCAGCAGCCCCCGTCATACTGCGGATACTGAAGCTTTCTTT.

This sequence joins TRBV24-1 and TRBJ1-1; D gene uncertain. Trimming pared 3 bases from V and 4 bases from J, leaving 8 bases between. CDR3 length equals 13 residues. The germline CDR1 and CDR2 sequences are KGHDR and SFDVKD. This CDR3 is CATSDPSFTEAFF. Here the CDR3 DNA reads TGTGCCACCAGTGATCCGAGTTTCACTGAAGCTTTCTTT.

The V call is TRBV28, the J call TRBJ2-5, with 11 nucleotides matching TRBD2. The V gene end was trimmed by 1 base and the J gene end by 0 bases; junction bases not matched to a gene: 10. The CDR3 runs to 19 residues. Looked up from germline, CDR1 is MDHEN and CDR2 is SYDVKM. Here the CDR3 DNA reads TGTGCCAGCAGTTTATTGCTAGCGGGGGGCCGAGTGTACCAAGAGACCCAGTACTTC. Amino acids: CASSLLLAGGRVYQETQYF.

The chain couples TRBV28 to TRBJ2-3; no clear D. The CDR3 covers 16 residues. The V end was cut by 4 bases, the J end by 2 bases, with 16 bases between. Germline V lookup: CDR1 MDHEN, CDR2 SYDVKM. CDR3 nucleotide sequence: TGTGCCAGCAGTTCCCCCCGGCGGCTAAACACAGATACGCAGTATTTT. Protein: CASSSPRRLNTDTQYF.

This rearrangement joins TRBV4-1 to TRBJ2-3, with a tentative D call TRBD2 (5 bases). The CDR3 runs 17 residues. V was pared by 4 bases and J by 0 bases, with 17 bases between. CDR1 MGHRA and CDR2 YSYEKL come from the germline V gene. The CDR3 nucleotides are TGCGCCAGCAGCCTTCCCGGCGGGTCGATAAGCACAGATACGCAGTATTTT. Residues: CASSLPGGSISTDTQYF.

The chain carries TRBV30 and TRBJ1-5; TRBD1 matches 8 bases. The CDR3 loop spans 16 amino acids. The V segment lost 0 bases and the J segment 3 bases; nucleotides outside the gene matches: 7. The germline V gene has CDR1 GTSNPN and CDR2 SVGIG (reference sequence). CDR3 loop: CAWSVRGTGLNQPQHF. The CDR3 nucleotides are TGTGCCTGGAGTGTAAGGGGGACAGGACTCAATCAGCCCCAGCATTTT.

This clone was seen a few times. The rearrangement links TRBV10-3 to TRBJ1-1, with 10 bases aligning to TRBD1. CDR1 and CDR2 (germline): ENHRY, SYGVKD. V lost 6 bases, J lost 1 base, and 5 bases stayed unmatched. The CDR3 consists of 15 residues. The CDR3 sequence is CAISKTGGRNTEAFF. Written as DNA, the CDR3 is TGTGCCATCAGCAAGACAGGGGGCCGGAACACTGAAGCTTTCTTT.

This chain connects TRBV5-1 to TRBJ2-2, with no clear D. Germline values: CDR1 SGHRS, CDR2 YFSETQ. The CDR3 covers 12 residues. V was shortened by 0 bases and J by 6 bases, with 3 bases between the two germline ends. This CDR3 is CASSLEPGELFF. CDR3 DNA: TGCGCCAGCAGCTTGGAGCCCGGGGAGCTGTTTTTT. The full variable domain, in which reference TRBV5-1 and TRBJ2-2 provide the parts outside the CDR3, is KAGVTQTPRYLIKTRGQQVTLSCSPISGHRSVSWYQQTPGQGLQFLFEYFSETQRNKGNFPGRFSGRQFSNSRSEMNVSTLELGDSALYLCASSLEPGELFFGEGSRLTVL.

The count of this clone is one. The V and J genes are TRBV6-5 and TRBJ1-2; 7 bases agree with TRBD1. Germline assignment: CDR1 MNHEY and CDR2 SVGAGI. The CDR3 has 14 amino acids. V lost 5 bases to trimming and J lost 6 bases; unmatched junction nucleotides: 9. This CDR3 reads CASSPRGLRDGYTF. CDR3 nucleotides: TGTGCCAGCAGTCCCAGGGGGTTGAGAGATGGCTACACCTTC.

The V gene is TRBV12-3 or TRBV12-4, the J gene TRBJ1-1; D not certain. The V end lost 6 bases, the J end lost 1 base, and 9 bases lay between the germline ends. This CDR3 has 13 amino acids. CDR3 residues: CASSVGPNTEAFF. CDR3 sequence (DNA): TGTGCCAGCAGCGTTGGCCCGAACACTGAAGCTTTCTTT.

This clone was seen a single time. J is TRBJ1-2 and V is TRBV7-9, with 7 positions matching TRBD1. Germline CDR1 reads SEHNR; CDR2 reads FQNEAQ (reference sequence). There are 15 residues in the CDR3. The J segment lost 4 bases and the V segment lost 5 bases, leaving 10 bases of the junction unmatched. CDR3 loop: CASSRWDSPGYGYTF. CDR3 DNA: TGTGCCAGCAGCCGTTGGGACAGCCCGGGCTATGGCTACACCTTC. The whole variable domain, filled in from reference TRBV7-9 and TRBJ1-2, reads DTGVSQNPRHKITKRGQNVTFRCDPISEHNRLYWYRQTLGQGPEFLTYFQNEAQLEKSRLLSDRFSAERPKGSFSTLEIQRTEQGDSAMYLCASSRWDSPGYGYTFGSGTRLTVV.